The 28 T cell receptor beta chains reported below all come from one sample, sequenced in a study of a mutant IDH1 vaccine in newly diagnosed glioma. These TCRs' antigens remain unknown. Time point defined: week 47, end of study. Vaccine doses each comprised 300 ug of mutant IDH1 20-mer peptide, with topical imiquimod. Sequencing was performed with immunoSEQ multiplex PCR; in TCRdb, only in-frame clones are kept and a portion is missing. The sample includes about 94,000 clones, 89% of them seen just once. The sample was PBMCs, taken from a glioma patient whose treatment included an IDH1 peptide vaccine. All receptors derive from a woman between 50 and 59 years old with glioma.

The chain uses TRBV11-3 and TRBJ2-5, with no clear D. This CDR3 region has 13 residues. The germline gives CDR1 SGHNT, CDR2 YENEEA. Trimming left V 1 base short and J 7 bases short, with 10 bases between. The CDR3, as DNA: TGTGCCAGCAGCTTAGGATCCATTGGGACCCAGTACTTC. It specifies CASSLGSIGTQYF.

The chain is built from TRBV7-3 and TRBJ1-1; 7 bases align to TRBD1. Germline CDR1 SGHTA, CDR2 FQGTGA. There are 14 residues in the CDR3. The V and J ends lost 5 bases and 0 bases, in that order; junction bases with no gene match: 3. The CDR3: CASSPGQMNTEAFF. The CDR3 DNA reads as TGTGCCAGCAGCCCGGGACAGATGAACACTGAAGCTTTCTTT.

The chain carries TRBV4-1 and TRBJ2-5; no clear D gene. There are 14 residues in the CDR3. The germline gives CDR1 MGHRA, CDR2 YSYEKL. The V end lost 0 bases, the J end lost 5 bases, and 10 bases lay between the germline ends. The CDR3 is CASSQDLYTETQYF. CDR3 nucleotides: TGCGCCAGCAGCCAAGACCTGTATACGGAGACCCAGTACTTC.

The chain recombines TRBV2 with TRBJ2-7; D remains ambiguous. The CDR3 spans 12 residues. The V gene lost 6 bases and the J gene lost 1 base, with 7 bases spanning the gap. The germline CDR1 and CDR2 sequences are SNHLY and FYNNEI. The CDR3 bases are TGTGCCAGCAGGTTCGGATCCTACGAGCAGTACTTC. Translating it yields CASRFGSYEQYF.

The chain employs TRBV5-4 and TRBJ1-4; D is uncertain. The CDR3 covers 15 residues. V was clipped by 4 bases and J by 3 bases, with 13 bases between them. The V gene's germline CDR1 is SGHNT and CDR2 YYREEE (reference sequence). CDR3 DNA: TGTGCCAGCAGCCCAGGCGGGGTGGCTAATGAAAAACTGTTTTTT. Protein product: CASSPGGVANEKLFF.

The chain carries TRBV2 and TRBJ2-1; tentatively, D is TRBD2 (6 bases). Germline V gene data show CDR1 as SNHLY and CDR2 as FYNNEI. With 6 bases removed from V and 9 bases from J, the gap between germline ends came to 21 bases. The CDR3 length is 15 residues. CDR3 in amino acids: CASSTGLYPRGEQFF. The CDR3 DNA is TGTGCCAGCAGCACGGGACTCTATCCGAGGGGTGAGCAGTTCTTC.

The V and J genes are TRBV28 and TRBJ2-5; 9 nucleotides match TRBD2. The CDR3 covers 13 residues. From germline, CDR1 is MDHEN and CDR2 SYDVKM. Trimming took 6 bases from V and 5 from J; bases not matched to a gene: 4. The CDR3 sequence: CASSLSGSETQYF. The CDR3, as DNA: TGTGCCAGCAGCCTTAGCGGGAGTGAGACCCAGTACTTC.

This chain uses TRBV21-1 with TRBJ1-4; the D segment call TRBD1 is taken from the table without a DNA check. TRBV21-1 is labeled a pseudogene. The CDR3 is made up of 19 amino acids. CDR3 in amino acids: CASSILGGQGIATNEKLFF. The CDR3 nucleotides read TGTGCCAGCAGCATCTTGGGGGGACAGGGAATTGCAACTAATGAAAAACTGTTTTTT.

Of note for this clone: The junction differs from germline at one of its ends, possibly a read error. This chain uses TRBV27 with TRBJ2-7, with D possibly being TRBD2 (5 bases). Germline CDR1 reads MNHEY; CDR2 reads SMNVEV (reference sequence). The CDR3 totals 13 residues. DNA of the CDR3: TGTGCCAGCAGTTTAACACCCCGGGATCTACGGAACTTC. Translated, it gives CASSLTPRDLRNF.

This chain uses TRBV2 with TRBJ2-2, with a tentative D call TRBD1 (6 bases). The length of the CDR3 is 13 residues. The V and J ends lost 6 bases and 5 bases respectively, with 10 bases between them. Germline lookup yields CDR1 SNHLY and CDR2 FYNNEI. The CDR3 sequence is CASSDQGTGELFF. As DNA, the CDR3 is TGTGCCAGCAGCGATCAGGGGACCGGGGAGCTGTTTTTT.

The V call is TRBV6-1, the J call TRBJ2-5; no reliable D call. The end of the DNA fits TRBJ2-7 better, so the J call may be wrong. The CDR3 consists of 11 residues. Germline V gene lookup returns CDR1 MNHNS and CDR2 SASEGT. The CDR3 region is CASSAAYEQYF. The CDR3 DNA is TGTGCCAGCAGCGCAGCCTACGAGCAGTACTTC.

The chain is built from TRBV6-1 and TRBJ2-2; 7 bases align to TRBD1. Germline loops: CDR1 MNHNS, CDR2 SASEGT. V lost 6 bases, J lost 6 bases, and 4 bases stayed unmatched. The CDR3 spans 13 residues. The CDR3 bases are TGTGCCAGCAGGCCGACAGGGCCCGGGGAGCTGTTTTTT. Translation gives CASRPTGPGELFF.

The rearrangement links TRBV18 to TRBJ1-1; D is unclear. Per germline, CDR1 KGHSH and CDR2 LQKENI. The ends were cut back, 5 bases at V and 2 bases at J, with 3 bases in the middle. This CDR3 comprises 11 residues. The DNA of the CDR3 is TGTGCCAGCTCAACTAACACTGAAGCTTTCTTT. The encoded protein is CASSTNTEAFF.

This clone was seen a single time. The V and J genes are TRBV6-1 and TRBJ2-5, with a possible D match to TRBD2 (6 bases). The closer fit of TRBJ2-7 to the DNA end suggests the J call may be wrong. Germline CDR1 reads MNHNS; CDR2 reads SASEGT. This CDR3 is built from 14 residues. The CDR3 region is CASSESSGLYEQYF. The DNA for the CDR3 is TGTGCCAGCAGTGAAAGTAGCGGACTGTACGAGCAGTACTTC.

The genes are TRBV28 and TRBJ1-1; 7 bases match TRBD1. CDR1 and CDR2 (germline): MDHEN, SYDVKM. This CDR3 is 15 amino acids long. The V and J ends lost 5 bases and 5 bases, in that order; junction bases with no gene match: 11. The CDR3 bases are TGTGCCAGCAGTAGAGGGCACAGGGGAGGAACTGAAGCTTTCTTT. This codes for CASSRGHRGGTEAFF.

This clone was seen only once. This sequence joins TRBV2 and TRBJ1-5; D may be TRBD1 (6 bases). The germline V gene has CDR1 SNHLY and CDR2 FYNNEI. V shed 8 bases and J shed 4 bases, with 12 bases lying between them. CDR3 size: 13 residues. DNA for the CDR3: TGTGCCAGCGGGCAGGGGAGTAATCAGCCCCAGCATTTT. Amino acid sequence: CASGQGSNQPQHF.

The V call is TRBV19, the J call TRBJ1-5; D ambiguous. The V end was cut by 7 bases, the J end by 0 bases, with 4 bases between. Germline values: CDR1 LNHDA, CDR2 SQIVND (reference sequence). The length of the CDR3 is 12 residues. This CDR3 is CASTGSNQPQHF. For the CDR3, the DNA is TGTGCCAGTACAGGTAGCAATCAGCCCCAGCATTTT.

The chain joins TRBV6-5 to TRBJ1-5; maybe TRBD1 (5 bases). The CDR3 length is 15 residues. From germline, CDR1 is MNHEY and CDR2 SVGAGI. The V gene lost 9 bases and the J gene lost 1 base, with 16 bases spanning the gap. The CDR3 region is CASALGAGSNQPQHF. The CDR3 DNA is TGTGCCAGTGCCCTTGGGGCAGGAAGCAATCAGCCCCAGCATTTT.

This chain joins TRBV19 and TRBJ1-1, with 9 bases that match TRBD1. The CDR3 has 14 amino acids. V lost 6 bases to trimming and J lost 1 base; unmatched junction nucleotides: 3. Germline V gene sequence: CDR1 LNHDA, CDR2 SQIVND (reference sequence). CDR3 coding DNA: TGTGCCAGTAGCACAGGGGGCAGGAACACTGAAGCTTTCTTT. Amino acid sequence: CASSTGGRNTEAFF.

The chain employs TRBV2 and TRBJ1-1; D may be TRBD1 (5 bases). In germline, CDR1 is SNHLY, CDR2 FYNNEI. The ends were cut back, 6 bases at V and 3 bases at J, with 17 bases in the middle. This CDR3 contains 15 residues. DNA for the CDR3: TGTGCCAGCAGCGCGCAGGGTAACCGGGACACTGAAGCTTTCTTT. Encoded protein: CASSAQGNRDTEAFF. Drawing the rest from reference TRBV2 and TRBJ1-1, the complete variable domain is EPEVTQTPSHQVTQMGQEVILRCVPISNHLYFYWYRQILGQKVEFLVSFYNNEISEKSEIFDDQFSVERPDGSNFTLKIRSTKLEDSAMYFCASSAQGNRDTEAFFGQGTRLTVV.

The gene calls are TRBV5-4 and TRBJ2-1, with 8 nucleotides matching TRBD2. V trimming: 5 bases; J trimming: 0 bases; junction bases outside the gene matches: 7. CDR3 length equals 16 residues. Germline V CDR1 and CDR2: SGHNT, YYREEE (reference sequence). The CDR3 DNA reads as TGTGCCAGCAGTCAAGACCTAGCGGGCTCCTACAATGAGCAGTTCTTC. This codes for CASSQDLAGSYNEQFF.

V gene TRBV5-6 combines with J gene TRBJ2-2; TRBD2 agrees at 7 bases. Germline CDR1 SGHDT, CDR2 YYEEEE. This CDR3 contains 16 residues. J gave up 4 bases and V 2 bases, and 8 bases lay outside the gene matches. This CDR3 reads CASSLEGSGLTGELFF. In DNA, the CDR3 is TGTGCCAGCAGCTTAGAAGGTAGCGGGCTCACCGGGGAGCTGTTTTTT.

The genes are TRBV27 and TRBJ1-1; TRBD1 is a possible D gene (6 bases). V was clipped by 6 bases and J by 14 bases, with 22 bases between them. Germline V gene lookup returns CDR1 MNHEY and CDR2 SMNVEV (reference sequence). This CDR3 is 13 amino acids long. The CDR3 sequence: CASSHAGQPGLFF. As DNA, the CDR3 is TGTGCCAGCAGCCACGCCGGACAGCCGGGTCTATTCTTT.

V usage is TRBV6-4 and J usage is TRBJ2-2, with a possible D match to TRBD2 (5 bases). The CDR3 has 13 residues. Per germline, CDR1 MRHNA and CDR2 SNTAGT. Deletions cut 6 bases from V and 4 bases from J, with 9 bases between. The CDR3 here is CASRAVLTGELFF. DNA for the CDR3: TGTGCCAGCAGAGCGGTTCTCACCGGGGAGCTGTTTTTT.

The CDR3 region is CASSQVLGQGQETQYF. The CDR3 coding sequence is TGCGCCAGCAGCCAGGTACTGGGACAAGGCCAAGAGACCCAGTACTTC. This chain joins TRBV4-1 and TRBJ2-5; a possible D gene is TRBD1 (6 bases). This CDR3 is built from 16 residues. V lost 3 bases to trimming and J lost 1 base, with 15 bases between them. Germline CDR1 and CDR2: MGHRA and YSYEKL.

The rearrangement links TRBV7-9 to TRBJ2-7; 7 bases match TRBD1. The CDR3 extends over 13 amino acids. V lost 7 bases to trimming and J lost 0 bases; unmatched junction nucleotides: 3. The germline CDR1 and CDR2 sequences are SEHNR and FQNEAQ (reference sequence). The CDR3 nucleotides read TGTGCCAGCACAAGGGACAGCTCCTACGAGCAGTACTTC. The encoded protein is CASTRDSSYEQYF. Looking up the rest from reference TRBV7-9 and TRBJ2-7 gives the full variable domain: DTGVSQNPRHKITKRGQNVTFRCDPISEHNRLYWYRQTLGQGPEFLTYFQNEAQLEKSRLLSDRFSAERPKGSFSTLEIQRTEQGDSAMYLCASTRDSSYEQYFGPGTRLTVT.

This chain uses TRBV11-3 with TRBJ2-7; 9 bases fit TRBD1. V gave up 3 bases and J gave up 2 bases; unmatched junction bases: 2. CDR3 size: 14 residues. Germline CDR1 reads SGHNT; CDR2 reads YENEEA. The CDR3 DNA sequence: TGTGCCAGCAGCTTGAGGACAGGGGCCTACGAGCAGTACTTC. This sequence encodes CASSLRTGAYEQYF.

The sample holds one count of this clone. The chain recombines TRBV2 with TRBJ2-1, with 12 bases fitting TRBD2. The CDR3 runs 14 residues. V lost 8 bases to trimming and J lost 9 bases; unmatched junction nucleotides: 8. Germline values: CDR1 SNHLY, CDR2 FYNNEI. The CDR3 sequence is CASSSTSGRGEQFF. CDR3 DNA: TGTGCCAGCTCTTCGACTAGCGGGAGAGGTGAGCAGTTCTTC.